This passage covers 8 T cell receptor beta chains from one sample sequenced in a study of T cells after yellow fever vaccination. MiXCR was run by TCRdb on the 5' RACE reads, yielding one entry per CDR3 protein. The sample carries a few hundred thousand distinct CDR3 sequences, 6.9% recorded once. The source was CD4+ T cells sorted from PBMCs, collected 15 days after the yellow fever booster vaccination. The receptors derive from a man younger than 40 who received the YFV17D yellow fever vaccine.

This clonotype has only a few counts. The chain employs TRBV5-1 and TRBJ2-2; 8 bases fit TRBD1. CDR3 length: 15 residues. J was trimmed by 2 bases and V by 4 bases; bases with no gene match: 4. Germline loops: CDR1 SGHRS, CDR2 YFSETQ. The CDR3 loop is CASSEQGGNTGELFF. The CDR3 nucleotides are TGCGCCAGCAGCGAACAGGGGGGAAACACCGGGGAGCTGTTTTTT.

This clonotype was recorded many times. This sequence joins TRBV6-5 and TRBJ2-7; no firm D call. Between the trimmed V and J ends, which lost 4 bases and 4 bases, there was a span of 11 bases. CDR3 length: 13 residues. The V gene's germline CDR1 is MNHEY and CDR2 SVGAGI. DNA for the CDR3: TGTGCCAGCAGTTTCGGGCAGACGTACGAGCAGTACTTC. It yields the protein CASSFGQTYEQYF.

This clonotype showed up just a few times. CDR3 region: CATSIHYNEQFF. CDR3 coding DNA: TGTGCCACCAGCATCCACTACAATGAGCAGTTCTTC. The V gene is TRBV15, the J gene TRBJ2-1; D is uncertain. Per the germline V gene, CDR1 is LNHNV and CDR2 is YYDKDF (reference sequence). This CDR3 has 12 residues. Trimming cost V 4 bases and J 3 bases, with 4 bases left between them.

This clonotype was seen a handful of times. The chain couples TRBV24-1 to TRBJ2-2; 10 nucleotides align to TRBD2. Trimming took 1 base from V and 6 from J; bases not matched to a gene: 4. CDR1 is KGHDR and CDR2 is SFDVKD in the germline V gene. This CDR3 region has 16 residues. DNA of the CDR3: TGTGCCACCAGTGATTTAGCGGGAGGGCCCTCCGGGGAGCTGTTTTTT. It translates to CATSDLAGGPSGELFF.

The sample holds many counts of this clonotype. The genes are TRBV9 and TRBJ1-1; unclear D gene. The CDR3 has 15 residues. Trimming shortened V by 4 bases and J by 1 base, and 14 bases separated the two germline ends. CDR1 is SGDLS and CDR2 is YYNGEE in the germline V gene. In nucleotides, the CDR3 is TGTGCCAGCAGCATGTGGGAGGTCTGGAACACTGAAGCTTTCTTT. It specifies CASSMWEVWNTEAFF.

This clonotype showed up many times. The J gene is TRBJ2-5, the V gene TRBV19, with 9 bases that match TRBD2. J was trimmed by 5 bases and V by 1 base; bases with no gene match: 8. CDR1 is LNHDA, CDR2 SQIVND, per germline (reference sequence). The CDR3 totals 16 residues. CDR3 coding DNA: TGTGCCAGTAGTATAGGCCGGGGGCTAGCGGGGGAGACCCAGTACTTC. Translating gives CASSIGRGLAGETQYF.

The chain employs TRBV6-1 and TRBJ2-4; 15 bases map to TRBD2. The CDR3 runs to 16 residues. Germline values: CDR1 MNHNS, CDR2 SASEGT. After removal of 4 bases from V and 8 bases from J, the junction contained 6 bases not matched to a gene. The CDR3 bases are TGTGCCAGCAGTGGACGGACTAGCGGGAGGGGAGACATTCAGTACTTC. This translates into CASSGRTSGRGDIQYF.

This clonotype was seen at least ten times. The chain couples TRBV12-3 or TRBV12-4 to TRBJ2-1, with 7 bases aligning to TRBD2. The V and J ends lost 3 bases and 14 bases, in that order; junction bases with no gene match: 10. The CDR3 has 13 residues. This CDR3 reads CASSFFVTGGEFF. In DNA, the CDR3 is TGTGCCAGCAGTTTCTTCGTAACTGGGGGGGAGTTCTTC.